The clone carrying this T cell receptor beta chain came up once. This sample stems from a study of blood T cell repertoires in COVID-19. In the study overall: Sources were T cells, B-cell-depleted T cells, or PBMCs; the material itself was cDNA or gDNA.

The CDR3 has 14 amino acids. From germline, CDR1 is LGHNA and CDR2 YSLEER. V lost 2 bases and J 2 bases, leaving 9 bases between the germline ends. One Seattle source followed patients from active infection through their disease course. Authors' methods: Estimation of nucleated cell counts was performed using reference gene primer amplification. The method was immunoSEQ multiplex PCR; TCRdb's version includes in-frame clones alone and lacks a portion of them. That table gives V, J and clone size, and the DNA gave D and trimming. The data hold 150,000 to 170,000 clones, with 70% to 85% observed a single time.

The sequence derives from a man in his fifties or sixties with COVID-19, enrolled during active disease. V and J are TRBV4-3 and TRBJ2-5; D possibly corresponds to TRBD1 (5 bases). The sequenced sample consisted of peripheral blood. The CDR3 sequence is CASSQTDSQETQYF. For the CDR3, the DNA is TGCGCCAGCAGCCAAACTGACAGTCAAGAGACCCAGTACTTC.